This TCR beta chain comes out of a study of T cell responses to AZD1222 COVID-19 vaccine. Study findings and constraints: Most donors were white British and more were female, and clonal diversity was possibly underestimated. Per reports, nearly half of all spike-specific TCRs target regions that are unmutated in variants.

Germline V gene lookup returns CDR1 SGHTA and CDR2 FQGTGA. The CDR3 has 14 amino acids. V lost 3 bases and J lost 9; bases outside the gene matches: 7. This table comes from immunoSEQ multiplex PCR, and its TCRdb copy is limited to in-frame clones, with some not included. Among around 130,000 clones listed, over 90% were seen once. This clone was found once. Its matching antigen is unknown. The chain employs TRBV7-3 and TRBJ2-1; 8 nucleotides match TRBD2. The sequence derives from an adult in good health. The material was peripheral blood, obtained on day 0 of AZD1222 vaccination. This chain's CDR3 is CASSFGGALGEQFF. The DNA of the CDR3 is TGTGCCAGCAGCTTCGGGGGGGCTCTTGGTGAGCAGTTCTTC.